The present T cell receptor beta chain was sequenced within a study of blood T cells in healthy people across ages. A few counts support this clonotype. Germline CDR1 reads MDHEN; CDR2 reads SYDVKM. This CDR3 spans 14 amino acids. Trimming left V 5 bases short and J 1 base short, with 11 bases between. The second PCR ran about 6 to 12 cycles with a sample-barcoded 5' primer and J-beta primers. TCRdb independently ran MiXCR on the 5' RACE reads; one entry per CDR3 protein. The table lists 800,000 to 1,300,000 distinct CDR3 sequences, roughly a quarter of them singletons. The sample also formed part of further work on T cells of mothers and their children.

This sequence joins TRBV28 and TRBJ1-1; D may be TRBD1 (6 bases). Sequenced: blood. The sequence was obtained from a girl aged 2 to 10 in good health. The DNA of the CDR3 is TGTGCCAGCAGTCGGGGGGGCGGGAACACTGAAGCTTTCTTT. It is translated as CASSRGGGNTEAFF.